One and the same sample provided the 27 T cell receptor beta chains below, sequenced in a study of CXCR3-negative and CXCR3-positive naive CD8 T cells. Regarding the study as a whole: Higher TRB CDR3 hydrophobicity marked CXCR3-positive naive cells relative to CXCR3-negative naive cells.

cDNA libraries for TRB were generated by 5' RACE incorporating UMI labels. One entry per CDR3 protein, without DNA, is what TCRdb gives after re-calling the 5' RACE reads. The listing contains over 4,000 distinct CDR3 sequences. Their recognized antigens are unknown. The sample comprised naive CXCR3+ CD8+ T cells from blood. Subset specified: CD45RO-CCR7+CD27+CD95- naive CD8+ T cells expressing CXCR3 (TNR3+). These receptors were taken from a human donor in good health. Some clones in this sample may be carry-over from other donors' samples.

Its frequency marks this clonotype as medium-sized. This rearrangement joins TRBV29-1 to TRBJ2-1; checking the TCRdb D call of TRBD2 is not possible without DNA. This CDR3 is built from 15 residues. CDR1 and CDR2 (germline): SQVTM, ANQGSEA. CDR3 amino acids: CSVVGSSGTFNEQFF.

The chain links TRBV11-2 to TRBJ2-1; checking the TCRdb D call of TRBD2 is not possible without DNA. Germline CDR1 reads SGHAT; CDR2 reads FQNNGV. The CDR3 runs 15 residues. The CDR3 loop reads CASSLLAGGHNEQFF.

V and J are TRBV29-1 and TRBJ1-1. This CDR3 is built from 13 residues. The germline V gene encodes CDR1 SQVTM and CDR2 ANQGSEA. CDR3 residues: CSVEDGMNTEAFF.

This clonotype is classed as medium-sized (0.01 to 0.1%) by frequency. V and J are TRBV20-1 and TRBJ2-1; TCRdb's assignment of TRBD2 cannot be checked, as there is no DNA. Germline V gives CDR1 DFQATT, CDR2 SNEGSKA (reference sequence). The CDR3 contains 15 residues. CDR3 loop: CSALTSGSSYNEQFF.

The gene calls are TRBV29-1 and TRBJ2-4; TCRdb indicates TRBD2, and absent DNA this call remains unverified. Germline-derived CDR1 and CDR2 are SQVTM and ANQGSEA. This CDR3 has 15 amino acids. The CDR3 spells CSVRPSSSPKNIQYF.

This clonotype is classed as medium-sized by frequency. The V and J genes are TRBV29-1 and TRBJ1-2; the TCRdb D gene call, TRBD1, has no DNA to confirm it. This CDR3 spans 14 amino acids. Germline values: CDR1 SQVTM, CDR2 ANQGSEA. This CDR3 is CSVDLPPDRNGYTF.

This clonotype is medium-sized by frequency. This rearrangement joins TRBV3-1 to TRBJ2-7. The germline gives CDR1 LGHDT, CDR2 YNNKEL (reference sequence). There are 13 residues in the CDR3. The chain's CDR3 is CASSPSSSYEQYF.

This rearrangement joins TRBV12-3 or TRBV12-4 to TRBJ2-5. The CDR3 sequence is 13 residues long. The CDR3 here is CASSLSVPETQYF.

The chain joins TRBV3-1 to TRBJ2-6; lacking DNA, the TRBD1 call made by TCRdb goes unchecked. CDR3 length: 18 residues. Germline assignment: CDR1 LGHDT and CDR2 YNNKEL (reference sequence). The chain's CDR3 is CASSQESDRPSGANVLTF.

This chain links TRBV25-1 with TRBJ2-5; TCRdb's D call, TRBD1, is unchecked because there is no DNA. The germline CDR1 and CDR2 sequences are MGHDK and SYGVNS. The CDR3 runs to 13 residues. The CDR3 reads CASSEGRKETQYF.

This clonotype is deemed medium-sized by its frequency. The chain links TRBV5-1 to TRBJ2-1; without DNA, the TCRdb call of TRBD1 cannot be checked. The germline V gene encodes CDR1 SGHRS and CDR2 YFSETQ. The CDR3 consists of 15 residues. The CDR3 here is CASSVPGNYDDEQFF.

This clonotype shows up as medium-sized (0.01 to 0.1%) by frequency. The J gene is TRBJ2-3, the V gene TRBV7-9; lacking DNA, the TRBD2 call made by TCRdb goes unchecked. CDR1 and CDR2 (germline): SEHNR, FQNEAQ (reference sequence). The CDR3 consists of 16 residues. The CDR3: CASIFIAGSHTDTQYF.

The chain links TRBV2 to TRBJ1-1; as DNA is missing, the TRBD1 call by TCRdb cannot be tested. The CDR3 has 16 residues. The germline V gene encodes CDR1 SNHLY and CDR2 FYNNEI. The CDR3 sequence is CASSEYRPPMNTEAFF.

The chain uses TRBV20-1 and TRBJ2-3; TCRdb's D gene call, TRBD2, goes unchecked for lack of DNA. This CDR3 is 15 amino acids long. From germline, CDR1 is DFQATT and CDR2 SNEGSKA (reference sequence). CDR3: CSARKRESVADTQYF.

This clonotype registers medium-sized (0.01 to 0.1%) by frequency. The V call is TRBV5-1, the J call TRBJ2-1; absent DNA, TCRdb's TRBD1 call cannot be checked. CDR3 length equals 12 residues. Germline loops: CDR1 SGHRS, CDR2 YFSETQ. CDR3: CASSPAVYEQFF.

Judged by frequency, this clonotype is medium-sized. The chain couples TRBV7-8 to TRBJ2-1; TCRdb's assignment of TRBD1 cannot be checked, as there is no DNA. The CDR3 has 13 amino acids. Per the germline V gene, CDR1 is SGHVS and CDR2 is FQNEAQ. CDR3 residues: CASSLWGRYEQFF. Looking up the rest from reference TRBV7-8 and TRBJ2-1 gives the full variable domain: GAGVSQSPRYKVAKRGQDVALRCDPISGHVSLFWYQQALGQGPEFLTYFQNEAQLDKSGLPSDRFFAERPEGSVSTLKIQRTQQEDSAVYLCASSLWGRYEQFFGPGTRLTVL.

This clonotype counts as medium-sized by frequency. V is TRBV6-5 and J is TRBJ2-1. Germline V gives CDR1 MNHEY, CDR2 SVGAGI. There are 14 residues in the CDR3. CDR3 residues: CASSYGVFGHEQFF.

This clonotype counts as medium-sized by frequency. This rearrangement joins TRBV12-3 or TRBV12-4 to TRBJ1-2; lacking DNA, the TRBD1 call made by TCRdb goes unchecked. There are 14 residues in the CDR3. This CDR3 reads CASSSERTGNGYTF.

The chain uses TRBV2 and TRBJ1-2; TCRdb's assignment of TRBD1 cannot be checked, as there is no DNA. Germline CDR1 and CDR2: SNHLY and FYNNEI. The CDR3 contains 15 residues. CDR3 region: CASRDLGARSYGYTF. Variable domain in full (rest from reference TRBV2 and TRBJ1-2): EPEVTQTPSHQVTQMGQEVILRCVPISNHLYFYWYRQILGQKVEFLVSFYNNEISEKSEIFDDQFSVERPDGSNFTLKIRSTKLEDSAMYFCASRDLGARSYGYTFGSGTRLTVV.

In terms of frequency, this clonotype is medium-sized. The CDR3 loop reads CASLRGIEAFF. The chain is built from TRBV2 and TRBJ1-1; TCRdb names TRBD1, which stays unverified in the absence of DNA. This CDR3 contains 11 residues. CDR1 SNHLY and CDR2 FYNNEI come from the germline V gene. Looking up the rest from reference TRBV2 and TRBJ1-1 gives the full variable domain: EPEVTQTPSHQVTQMGQEVILRCVPISNHLYFYWYRQILGQKVEFLVSFYNNEISEKSEIFDDQFSVERPDGSNFTLKIRSTKLEDSAMYFCASLRGIEAFFGQGTRLTVV.

Considering frequency, this clonotype is medium-sized. The chain joins TRBV20-1 to TRBJ2-3. This CDR3 comprises 15 residues. Germline CDR1 DFQATT, CDR2 SNEGSKA (reference sequence). CDR3 in amino acids: CSAARALAGTDTQYF.

CDR3 in amino acids: CSARDLGYEETQYF. The V and J genes are TRBV20-1 and TRBJ2-5. The length of the CDR3 is 14 residues. Germline CDR1 DFQATT, CDR2 SNEGSKA (reference sequence).

By frequency, this clonotype is medium-sized. V and J are TRBV20-1 and TRBJ1-2; TCRdb designates TRBD1, a call that cannot be tested without DNA. From germline, CDR1 is DFQATT and CDR2 SNEGSKA (reference sequence). CDR3 length: 14 amino acids. CDR3 sequence: CSARTPGGYYGYTF.

This clonotype is medium-sized by frequency. The chain employs TRBV29-1 and TRBJ2-5; the TRBD1 assignment by TCRdb is unverifiable without DNA. Per the germline V gene, CDR1 is SQVTM and CDR2 is ANQGSEA. The CDR3 is 13 residues long. The chain's CDR3 is CSVGQGDLETQYF.

The chain combines TRBV5-4 with TRBJ2-1; absent DNA, TCRdb's TRBD2 call cannot be checked. CDR1 and CDR2 (germline): SGHNT, YYREEE (reference sequence). The CDR3 contains 16 residues. CDR3: CASSPVAGSSYNEQFF.

The rearrangement joins TRBV7-9 to TRBJ2-7; no DNA is available, so the TRBD1 call from TCRdb remains unchecked. The germline CDR1 and CDR2 sequences are SEHNR and FQNEAQ (reference sequence). The CDR3 spans 16 residues. The CDR3 region is CASSPGQGVMAREQYF.

This clonotype is labeled medium-sized based on frequency. The V gene is TRBV10-3, the J gene TRBJ2-1; TCRdb reports TRBD1, a call that lacks DNA to check it against. Germline V gene data show CDR1 as ENHRY and CDR2 as SYGVKD. The length of the CDR3 is 15 residues. CDR3 sequence reads: CAISESGQGIDEQFF.